The clone carrying this T cell receptor (beta chain) turned up a few times. Its antigen is not known. From the RT-PCR reads, TCRdb called clonotypes with MiXCR, one entry per CDR3 protein. This sample has around 250,000 distinct CDR3 sequences; 12% occur once, and the top ten carry about 8%. The CDR3 runs 12 residues. Germline CDR1 SNHLY, CDR2 FYNNEI. Trimming took off 7 bases at V and 1 base at J, with 8 bases between the two ends. This specimen belongs to a study of response to subunit inactivated influenza vaccine. Findings of the study overall: It was the authors' suggestion that each seasonal influenza vaccination recruits few new T cells.

Material: non-naive T cells sorted from PBMCs, obtained roughly 15 days before vaccination. This sequence originates from a man in his fifties or sixties who received an inactivated influenza vaccine. This chain links TRBV2 with TRBJ2-7, with no clear D. This CDR3 is CASKVRSYEQYF. As DNA, the CDR3 is TGTGCCAGCAAGGTCCGATCCTACGAGCAGTACTTC.